This TCR beta chain stems from a study of blood T cell repertoires in COVID-19. Study details: Both acute and convalescent COVID-19 samples were obtained from the United States, Italy and Spain. Nucleic acid was either cDNA or gDNA, and it came from T cells, B-cell-depleted T cells, or PBMCs.

In the original processing: How many nucleated cells were present was estimated from reference gene primer amplification. TCRdb keeps only in-frame clones here, not all; method: immunoSEQ multiplex PCR. The DNA was the basis for D and trimming; V, J and clone size are from that table. Of around 260,000 clones listed, around 86% are singletons. Unmatched junction bases numbered 5, after V lost 1 base and J lost 3 bases. Germline-derived CDR1 and CDR2 are LGHDT and YNNKEL (reference sequence). The CDR3 runs 16 residues. The chain couples TRBV3-1 (or the pseudogene TRBV3-2) to TRBJ2-1, with TRBD2 matching over 8 bases. This clonotype was sampled from a man aged 18-30 years with active or convalescent COVID-19. Source material: peripheral blood. The chain's CDR3 is CASSQAAGGNYNEQFF. DNA of the CDR3: TGTGCCAGCAGCCAAGCTGCGGGGGGAAACTACAATGAGCAGTTCTTC.